The source of this TCR beta chain is a study of T cell repertoires in cytomegalovirus infection. Study context: Well-studied HLA-B-restricted CMV epitopes were used in the study alongside recently identified HLA-C-restricted ones. CMV infection together with matching HLA type was indicated by public TCR beta signatures.

Each CDR3 protein is one row after TCRdb ran MiXCR on the reads. The sample consists of roughly 730,000 distinct CDR3 sequences, around 30% of them appearing once. This clonotype was recorded at least ten times. Its specificity is unknown. The V and J ends lost 3 bases and 2 bases respectively, with 17 bases between them. The CDR3 spans 17 residues. Germline V gives CDR1 SGHAT, CDR2 FQNNGV. This clonotype was sampled from a human donor in good health (CMV status not recorded). Some clones in this sample may be carry-over from other donors' samples. This material consisted of cultured PBMCs, taken from culture after CMV antigen stimulation. V and J are TRBV11-2 and TRBJ2-1; D may be TRBD2 (6 bases). CDR3 sequence (DNA): TGTGCCAGCAGCTTCCAAGCGGAGGGCCAGACCTACAATGAGCAGTTCTTC. Encoded protein: CASSFQAEGQTYNEQFF.